A selection of T cell receptor beta chains follows, all from one sample in a study of follicular helper T cells after annual influenza vaccination. Clones were sequenced by immunoSEQ multiplex PCR, and TCRdb holds only the in-frame ones, with some missing. The profile covers several thousand clones, with 70% to 90% appearing a single time and 0.85% to 1.2% taken by the ten largest. Sequenced here: CXCR5+ CD38- circulating T follicular helper cells from blood, sampled on the day of influenza vaccination. The source is an adult who received the influenza vaccine. CDR3s include the opening cysteine and the closing phenylalanine or tryptophan. Not all rows give a size; the values are once, few, many and, for expanded clones, a class.

J gene: TRBJ2-4; clone size: .; CDR3 length: 11; V gene: TRBV11-2; CDR3 protein: CASSQVDIQYF
J gene: TRBJ2-1; clone size: .; CDR3 length: 15; V gene: TRBV19; CDR3 protein: CASIRGAGPYNEQFF
J gene: TRBJ2-1; clone size: .; CDR3 length: 14; V gene: TRBV18; CDR3 protein: CASSPPWAKNEQFF
J gene: TRBJ2-3; clone size: .; CDR3 length: 15; V gene: TRBV5-1; CDR3 protein: CASSRLAGGPDTQYF
J gene: TRBJ1-5; clone size: few; CDR3 length: 14; V gene: TRBV2; CDR3 protein: CASSDRSFNQPQHF
J gene: TRBJ1-1; clone size: .; CDR3 length: 14; V gene: TRBV15; CDR3 protein: CATSRESRGLAGLF
J gene: TRBJ2-7; clone size: once; CDR3 length: 14; V gene: TRBV6-1; CDR3 protein: CASRVDRNSYEQYF
J gene: TRBJ2-7; clone size: .; CDR3 length: 16; V gene: TRBV5-6; CDR3 protein: CASNRGLAGGRGEQYF
J gene: TRBJ2-6; clone size: .; CDR3 length: 14; V gene: TRBV30; CDR3 protein: CAWSGDSGANVLTF
J gene: TRBJ1-1; clone size: .; CDR3 length: 21; V gene: TRBV7-3; CDR3 protein: CASSLIGVGRGLTGGNTEAFF
J gene: TRBJ1-5; clone size: .; CDR3 length: 15; V gene: TRBV28; CDR3 protein: CASSFSVDGNQPQHF
J gene: TRBJ1-1; clone size: once; CDR3 length: 19; V gene: TRBV9; CDR3 protein: CASSGGKWVDLPLNTEAFF
J gene: TRBJ2-7; clone size: few; CDR3 length: 12; V gene: TRBV5-8; CDR3 protein: CASSLTGYEQYF
J gene: TRBJ1-3; clone size: .; CDR3 length: 16; V gene: TRBV14; CDR3 protein: CASSQRWDNSGNTIYF
J gene: TRBJ1-1; clone size: few; CDR3 length: 14; V gene: TRBV2; CDR3 protein: CASSERGVNTEAFF
J gene: TRBJ2-7; clone size: .; CDR3 length: 17; V gene: TRBV7-8; CDR3 protein: CASSLALSSGSNHEQYF
J gene: TRBJ2-5; clone size: .; CDR3 length: 15; V gene: TRBV29-1; CDR3 protein: CSGSPWAGGGETQYF
J gene: TRBJ1-5; clone size: once; CDR3 length: 16; V gene: TRBV28; CDR3 protein: CASSLPGGTGHQPQHF
J gene: TRBJ1-1; clone size: .; CDR3 length: 13; V gene: TRBV29-1; CDR3 protein: CSGQTGGDTEAFF
J gene: TRBJ1-5; clone size: once; CDR3 length: 14; V gene: TRBV5-4; CDR3 protein: CASSLAGYNQPQHF
J gene: TRBJ2-1; clone size: .; CDR3 length: 15; V gene: TRBV5-8; CDR3 protein: CASSLRGVRTNEQFF
J gene: TRBJ1-5; clone size: .; CDR3 length: 14; V gene: TRBV6-5; CDR3 protein: CASSSGQHNQPQHF
J gene: TRBJ2-5; clone size: .; CDR3 length: 14; V gene: TRBV2; CDR3 protein: CASSEQGAAETQYF
J gene: TRBJ2-5; clone size: .; CDR3 length: 16; V gene: TRBV5-1; CDR3 protein: CASSLGDRNFQETQYF
J gene: TRBJ2-5; clone size: .; CDR3 length: 17; V gene: TRBV28; CDR3 protein: CASSAELAGGPRETQYF